This TCR beta chain came from a study of T cells after somatic rescue of genetic block. The protocol was immunoSEQ multiplex PCR, while the TCRdb copy is restricted to in-frame clones and leaves out a portion. In the table there are roughly 92,000 clones, about nine tenths of which are singletons. From germline, CDR1 is SGHNT and CDR2 YYREEE (reference sequence). This CDR3 spans 15 amino acids. V was pared by 0 bases and J by 3 bases, with 1 base of the junction left unmatched. The source material was peripheral blood mononuclear cells (PBMCs). The V gene is TRBV5-4, the J gene TRBJ2-1; 9 nucleotides align to TRBD2. The sequence derives from a woman under 30. The CDR3, as DNA: TGTGCCAGCAGCTTGGGGACTAGCGACTACAATGAGCAGTTCTTC. This gives the protein CASSLGTSDYNEQFF.